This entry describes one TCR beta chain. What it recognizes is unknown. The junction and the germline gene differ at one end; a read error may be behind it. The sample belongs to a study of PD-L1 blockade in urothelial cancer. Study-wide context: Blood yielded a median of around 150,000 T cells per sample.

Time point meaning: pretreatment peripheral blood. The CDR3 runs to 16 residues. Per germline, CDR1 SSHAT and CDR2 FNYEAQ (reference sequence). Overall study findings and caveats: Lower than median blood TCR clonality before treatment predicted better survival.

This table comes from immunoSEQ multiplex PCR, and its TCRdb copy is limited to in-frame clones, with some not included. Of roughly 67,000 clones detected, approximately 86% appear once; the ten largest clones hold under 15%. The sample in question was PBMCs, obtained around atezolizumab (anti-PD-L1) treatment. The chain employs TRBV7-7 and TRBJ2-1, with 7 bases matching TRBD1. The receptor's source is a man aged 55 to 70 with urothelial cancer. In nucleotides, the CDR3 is TGTGCTAGCAGCTTAGCAACAGGGGATGACGTCAATGAGCAGTTCTTC. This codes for CASSLATGDDVNEQFF.